These T cell receptor beta chains were read from a single sample in a study of cytomegalovirus exposure and HLA in healthy donors. Libraries were prepared by immunoSEQ multiplex PCR; TCRdb keeps only in-frame clonotypes and omits some of them. With tens of thousands of clones in the sample, the ten largest clones hold approximately 10%. Sequenced sample: PBMCs. These receptors were collected from a woman aged 45-60 years in good health and CMV-seropositive. The CDR3 runs from the conserved cysteine through the conserved F or W. The order of the fields is D gene, V gene, J gene, clone size, CDR3 DNA, CDR3 protein. A D gene is named only where the DNA matches it firmly. A row's size may be missing; if present it is once, few, many or a size class.

TRBD1,TRBV7-8,TRBJ2-7,-,TGTGCCAGCAGCAGTACAGGGGGCGGTTGGGGTGCCTCTGGCATCTCCTACGAGCAGTACTTC,CASSSTGGGWGASGISYEQYF
-,TRBV7-2,TRBJ1-2,-,TGTGCCAGCAGCCTATATGGCTACACCTTC,CASSLYGYTF
-,TRBV9,TRBJ1-5,-,TGTGCCAGCAGCGTAGGGGCGGGACCCAATCAGCCCCAGCATTTT,CASSVGAGPNQPQHF
TRBD2,TRBV6-9,TRBJ2-2,-,TGTGCCAGCAGTTATGTAGCTAGCGGGGGGGCGGATACCGGGGAGCTGTTTTTT,CASSYVASGGADTGELFF
-,TRBV5-6,TRBJ2-1,-,TGTGCCAGCAGCTTGATACAGGCCTCCTACAATGAGCAGTTCTTC,CASSLIQASYNEQFF
TRBD2,TRBV9,TRBJ2-2,-,TGTGCCAGCAGCGTAGGACTAGCGGGGGGGCCGGGGACCGGGGAGCTGTTTTTT,CASSVGLAGGPGTGELFF
TRBD1,TRBV28,TRBJ2-7,-,TGTGCCAGCAGTCCCACCTCAGGGGGATGGTACGAGCAGTACTTC,CASSPTSGGWYEQYF
-,TRBV2,TRBJ2-2,-,TGTGCCAGCAGTCCCACGAGGAGTACCGGGGAGCTGTTTTTT,CASSPTRSTGELFF
TRBD1,TRBV29-1,TRBJ1-2,-,TGCAGGGTAGGGACAGGGGACGGCTACACCTTC,CRVGTGDGYTF
TRBD1,TRBV30,TRBJ2-7,-,TGTGCCTGGAGCTCAAACAGGGGGCGGAAAGACGAGCAGTACTTC,CAWSSNRGRKDEQYF
TRBD1,TRBV6-5,TRBJ1-2,-,TGTGCCAGCAGTTACCAAGGGGACAGGGATGGCTACACCTTC,CASSYQGDRDGYTF
-,TRBV6-5,TRBJ2-7,-,TGTGCCAGCAGCGAGTCTATAGGACAGCAGAACTTC,CASSESIGQQNF
TRBD2,TRBV5-1,TRBJ2-7,-,TGCGCCAGCAGACCGGGACTAGCGACTGACGAGCAGTACTTC,CASRPGLATDEQYF
-,TRBV18,TRBJ1-2,-,TGTGCCAGCTTTGACTCCGGGAACGGCTACACCTTC,CASFDSGNGYTF
TRBD1,TRBV6-1,TRBJ1-2,-,TGTGCCAGCAGTGGGGACAGGGCCATCTGGAATGGCTACACCTTC,CASSGDRAIWNGYTF
-,TRBV9,TRBJ2-5,-,TGTGCCAGCAGCTCCCCGAGGGGGGGAGGGACGGAAGAGACCCAGTACTTC,CASSSPRGGGTEETQYF
TRBD2,TRBV14,TRBJ2-3,-,TGTGCCAGCAGCCGAGGATCTAGCGGGGCGATCACAGATACGCAGTATTTT,CASSRGSSGAITDTQYF
TRBD1,TRBV19,TRBJ1-4,-,TGTGCCAGTAGGGGAACAGGGGCGGCTAATGAAAAACTGTTTTTT,CASRGTGAANEKLFF
-,TRBV18,TRBJ2-5,-,TGTGCCAGCTCACCACCGAGGGAGACCCAGTACTTC,CASSPPRETQYF
-,TRBV28,TRBJ2-7,-,TGTGCCAGCAGTCCCTTCTGGGCGGGCGGGGACTACGAGCAGTACTTC,CASSPFWAGGDYEQYF
-,TRBV5-1,TRBJ2-7,-,TGCGCCAGCAGCTCCCCCGGGGGCTACGAGCAGTACTTC,CASSSPGGYEQYF
TRBD2,TRBV29-1,TRBJ2-3,-,TGCAGTGTAGCGGGGGGTGGGACAGATAAGCAGTATTTT,CSVAGGGTDKQYF
-,TRBV14,TRBJ2-7,-,TGTGCCAGCAGCCCTCCCCGACAGTCCTACGAGCAGTACTTC,CASSPPRQSYEQYF
-,TRBV6-6,TRBJ1-5,-,TGTGCCAGCAGTTACTCGAGGGGGGGCCAGCCCCAGCATTTT,CASSYSRGGQPQHF
TRBD1,TRBV29-1,TRBJ2-3,-,TGCAGCGTTCAAAGGACAGGGGGACTCCAGACGCAGTATTTT,CSVQRTGGLQTQYF
TRBD2,TRBV6-6,TRBJ2-3,-,TGTGCCAGCAGGCCCGGACTAGCTGAAGATACGCAGTATTTT,CASRPGLAEDTQYF
TRBD1,TRBV6-1,TRBJ1-3,-,TGTGCCACATCCCGGGACAGGGCATCTGGAAACACCATATATTTT,CATSRDRASGNTIYF
-,TRBV28,TRBJ2-7,-,TGTGCCAGCAGTGGGGCTTTTACCTACGAGCAGTACTTC,CASSGAFTYEQYF
TRBD1,TRBV30,TRBJ1-1,-,TGTGCCTGGAGGGGGACAGGAACCCTTTCTGAAGCTTTCTTT,CAWRGTGTLSEAFF
TRBD1,TRBV10-2,TRBJ1-1,-,TGCGCCAGCAGTGACCAGGACAGGACTGAAGCTTTCTTT,CASSDQDRTEAFF
-,TRBV9,TRBJ2-1,-,TGTGCCAGCAGCGCTTTAGCGGCATCCTACAATGAGCAGTTCTTC,CASSALAASYNEQFF
TRBD1,TRBV28,TRBJ1-4,-,TGTGCCAGCAGCCTAAGGGGGCTCGCTAATGAAAAACTGTTTTTT,CASSLRGLANEKLFF
-,TRBV7-2,TRBJ2-2,-,TGTGCCAGCACCGTGGGGGGTAGAAACACCGGGGAGCTGTTTTTT,CASTVGGRNTGELFF
-,TRBV5-1,TRBJ2-1,-,TGCGCCAGCAGAGGGCAGGGGATCAGGAACAATGAGCAGTTCTTC,CASRGQGIRNNEQFF
-,TRBV6-1,TRBJ2-7,-,TGTGCCAGCACCAGGGTGAGCTACGAGCAGTACTTC,CASTRVSYEQYF
-,TRBV4-2,TRBJ1-6,-,TGTGCCAGCAGCCGCGAACTTACAGGGTATCCCCTCCACTTT,CASSRELTGYPLHF
-,TRBV7-2,TRBJ1-6,-,TGTGCCAGCAGCTCGGATCGACGGGAGAATTCACCCCTCCACTTT,CASSSDRRENSPLHF
TRBD2,TRBV5-1,TRBJ2-1,-,TGCGCCAGCAGCCGCCTCCTTACTAGCGGGAGGGCCAGTGAGCAGTTCTTC,CASSRLLTSGRASEQFF
TRBD1,TRBV29-1,TRBJ1-1,-,TGCAGCGTTGAGAGACAGGGGCGAAGAACCGAAGCTTTCTTT,CSVERQGRRTEAFF
TRBD2,TRBV29-1,TRBJ2-5,-,TGCAGCGCCTGGCGGGGGGGCGAGAAGACCCAGTACTTC,CSAWRGGEKTQYF
TRBD1,TRBV5-1,TRBJ2-1,-,TGCGCCAGCAGCTTGGCGGGGACAGGGGGAAGAGGCTACAATGAGCAGTTCTTC,CASSLAGTGGRGYNEQFF
-,TRBV6-6,TRBJ1-1,medium-sized,TGTGCCAGCAGTTACGGAGTATCCACTGAAGCTTTCTTT,CASSYGVSTEAFF
TRBD2,TRBV16,TRBJ2-7,-,TGTGCCAGCAGCCATTTTAGCGGGCCTTCCTACGAGCAGTACTTC,CASSHFSGPSYEQYF
-,TRBV7-3,TRBJ2-4,-,TGTGCCAGCAGCTTAACGGGAGGTGAAAACATTCAGTACTTC,CASSLTGGENIQYF
-,TRBV20-1,TRBJ2-3,-,TGCAGTGCCATCGGACTAGATACGCAGTATTTT,CSAIGLDTQYF
TRBD2,TRBV19,TRBJ2-2,-,TGTGCCAGTAGTACCCGGACTAGCGGGGGGGCTAGTTTCACCGGGGAGCTGTTTTTT,CASSTRTSGGASFTGELFF
TRBD2,TRBV9,TRBJ2-3,-,TGTGCCAGCAGCGTAGTTGGAGCGGGAGGAACAGATACGCAGTATTTT,CASSVVGAGGTDTQYF
-,TRBV18,TRBJ1-1,-,TGTGCCAGCTCACCAGCGGGGGCGAACACTGAAGCTTTCTTT,CASSPAGANTEAFF